Following are 22 T cell receptor beta chains from one sample sequenced in a study of post-analysis software for immune sequencing data. Study-wide findings and caveats: Relative to controls, patients had about five TRBV segments at higher frequency, with TRBV5-6, TRBV5-1 and TRBV20-1 among these.

These receptors lack a known antigen. Each TCR beta cDNA library carried unique molecular identifiers. TCRdb re-analysed the PCR reads in MiXCR, keeping a single row per CDR3 protein. This table holds some 450,000 distinct CDR3 sequences, over 35% found once. The sample was blood. The receptors here all came from a girl aged 10 to 17 with multiple sclerosis.

This clonotype was counted at least ten times. The chain is built from TRBV7-6 and TRBJ2-1; TRBD2 is a possible D gene (5 bases). V was pared by 0 bases and J by 4 bases, with 10 bases between. Germline V gene lookup returns CDR1 SGHVS and CDR2 FNYEAQ. The CDR3 sequence is 15 residues long. The CDR3 DNA follows: TGTGCCAGCAGCTTAGCGGCGGGCCCTTACAATGAGCAGTTCTTC. It yields the protein CASSLAAGPYNEQFF.

The chain employs TRBV5-6 and TRBJ2-1; possible D gene TRBD1, 6 bases. Germline V gene sequence: CDR1 SGHDT, CDR2 YYEEEE. V dropped 1 base and J dropped 7 bases, with 9 bases sitting between them. The CDR3 loop spans 13 amino acids. Here the CDR3 reads CASSLTGINEQFF. CDR3 DNA sequence: TGTGCCAGCAGCTTGACAGGGATTAATGAGCAGTTCTTC.

The rearrangement links TRBV7-9 to TRBJ1-1; D gene ambiguous. V dropped 2 bases and J dropped 5 bases, with 9 bases sitting between them. CDR1 and CDR2 (germline): SEHNR, FQNEAQ (reference sequence). The length of the CDR3 is 13 residues. The CDR3 reads CASSLRADTEAFF. Here the CDR3 DNA reads TGTGCCAGCAGCTTAAGGGCAGATACTGAAGCTTTCTTT.

The chain couples TRBV29-1 to TRBJ2-1; 7 nucleotides align to TRBD1. Germline V gives CDR1 SQVTM, CDR2 ANQGSEA. The V gene end was trimmed by 3 bases and the J gene end by 9 bases; junction bases not matched to a gene: 5. The CDR3 runs to 12 residues. The CDR3 DNA follows: TGCAGCGTTGAGAGGGGGCTTAGTGAGCAGTTCTTC. It codes for CSVERGLSEQFF.

This clonotype was seen more than once but under ten times. The chain is built from TRBV28 and TRBJ2-6; D ambiguous. The CDR3 length is 17 residues. Trimming stripped 6 bases from V and 0 bases from J, with 15 bases between. Germline V CDR1 and CDR2: MDHEN, SYDVKM. Here the CDR3 reads CASSPASGISGANVLTF. CDR3 nucleotides: TGTGCCAGCAGCCCCGCCTCAGGAATCTCTGGGGCCAACGTCCTGACTTTC. Drawing the rest from reference TRBV28 and TRBJ2-6, the complete variable domain is DVKVTQSSRYLVKRTGEKVFLECVQDMDHENMFWYRQDPGLGLRLIYFSYDVKMKEKGDIPEGYSVSREKKERFSLILESASTNQTSMYLCASSPASGISGANVLTFGAGSRLTVL.

The chain is built from TRBV6-1 and TRBJ2-1; 7 positions agree with TRBD2. The CDR3 covers 15 residues. Trimming at V came to 4 bases and at J to 10 bases, leaving 13 bases not matched to a gene. Per the germline V gene, CDR1 is MNHNS and CDR2 is SASEGT. The CDR3 region has the DNA TGTGCCAGCAGTGTTCGGGCAGAGGGAGGGTCGGAGCAGTTCTTC. Translation gives CASSVRAEGGSEQFF.

The chain links TRBV18 to TRBJ2-1; the match to TRBD1 covers 10 bases. From germline, CDR1 is KGHSH and CDR2 LQKENI. Trimming took 3 bases from V and 5 from J; bases not matched to a gene: 7. The CDR3 has 16 amino acids. CDR3 region: CASSPSTGTGDNEQFF. CDR3 DNA sequence: TGTGCCAGCTCACCCTCCACCGGGACAGGGGACAATGAGCAGTTCTTC.

The chain recombines TRBV10-3 with TRBJ2-7, with D tentatively TRBD1 (8 bases). The DNA end is a closer match to TRBJ2-5, so the J assignment may be wrong. Germline V gene lookup returns CDR1 ENHRY and CDR2 SYGVKD. There are 15 residues in the CDR3. CDR3 nucleotide sequence: TGTGCCACTGTAAGCGGGACAGGAGGTCGAGAGACCCAGTACTTC. Protein: CATVSGTGGRETQYF.

In its sample, this clonotype was seen many times. The junction differs from germline at one of its ends, possibly a read error. The rearrangement joins TRBV5-1 to TRBJ2-1, with D possibly being TRBD1 (5 bases). The CDR3 has 15 amino acids. Per the germline V gene, CDR1 is SGHRS and CDR2 is YFSETQ. This CDR3 is CASSLSTGPYSEQFF. CDR3 nucleotides: TGCGCCAGCAGCTTGAGTACAGGACCTTACAGTGAGCAGTTCTTC.

V usage is TRBV20-1 and J usage is TRBJ1-5; D might be TRBD1 (5 bases). V shed 5 bases and J shed 0 bases, with 14 bases lying between them. CDR1 DFQATT and CDR2 SNEGSKA come from the germline V gene (reference sequence). The CDR3 runs to 15 residues. The CDR3 protein is CSAPPEGSSNQPQHF. The CDR3 DNA follows: TGCAGTGCTCCCCCCGAGGGGAGTAGCAATCAGCCCCAGCATTTT.

The V call is TRBV29-1, the J call TRBJ2-7; D perhaps matches TRBD1 (6 bases). The CDR3 runs 13 residues. V lost 5 bases and J 2 bases, leaving 13 bases between the germline ends. Per the germline V gene, CDR1 is SQVTM and CDR2 is ANQGSEA. The CDR3 region is CSVSRTEAYEQYF. The CDR3 region has the DNA TGCAGCGTTTCTCGGACAGAAGCCTACGAGCAGTACTTC.

This chain joins TRBV5-1 and TRBJ2-7; the D gene is possibly TRBD1 (5 bases). Germline V gives CDR1 SGHRS, CDR2 YFSETQ. The germline V and J ends were trimmed by 4 bases and 7 bases, with 9 bases remaining between them. The CDR3 runs to 11 residues. CDR3 bases: TGCGCCAGCAGCCCGGACAATGAGCAGTACTTC. Translation: CASSPDNEQYF.

This clonotype was picked up a small number of times. The chain uses TRBV28 and TRBJ2-4; 12 nucleotides match TRBD1. Germline CDR1 MDHEN, CDR2 SYDVKM. CDR3 size: 19 residues. With V trimmed by 6 bases and J by 13 bases, 25 bases remained unmatched. The chain's CDR3 is CASRPSPGTGGEDLGEQYF. The CDR3 DNA sequence: TGTGCCAGCAGGCCGAGTCCCGGGACAGGGGGCGAAGATCTTGGGGAGCAGTACTTC.

The chain uses TRBV5-1 and TRBJ2-7, with a tentative D call TRBD1 (6 bases). Trimming left V 0 bases short and J 3 bases short, with 13 bases between. The V gene's germline CDR1 is SGHRS and CDR2 YFSETQ. The CDR3 has 15 residues. Written as DNA, the CDR3 is TGCGCCAGCAGCTTGGCAGGGGACGGCAGCTACGAGCAGTACTTC. Its protein is CASSLAGDGSYEQYF.

The chain carries TRBV15 and TRBJ2-7, with 9 bases that match TRBD2. CDR3 length: 16 amino acids. J lost 2 bases, V lost 3 bases, and 8 bases had no gene match. Germline lookup yields CDR1 LNHNV and CDR2 YYDKDF (reference sequence). The CDR3 DNA sequence: TGTGCCACCAGCAGCCCTGGGACTAGCTTCGCCTACGAGCAGTACTTC. Translated, it gives CATSSPGTSFAYEQYF.

The chain recombines TRBV9 with TRBJ2-1; D is possibly TRBD2 (6 bases). The length of the CDR3 is 16 residues. Germline lookup yields CDR1 SGDLS and CDR2 YYNGEE. Trimming stripped 3 bases from V and 1 base from J, with 14 bases between. Here the CDR3 DNA reads TGTGCCAGCAGCGGTCAAGCAGGGAGGTCCTACAATGAGCAGTTCTTC. Protein product: CASSGQAGRSYNEQFF.

This clonotype occurred a few times. The chain links TRBV12-3 or TRBV12-4 to TRBJ2-7; 7 nucleotides align to TRBD1. The CDR3 has 13 residues. V lost 2 bases, J lost 6 bases, and 4 bases stayed unmatched. The CDR3 DNA is TGTGCCAGCAGTTTAAGGCACAGGGGCGAGCAGTACTTC. Translating gives CASSLRHRGEQYF.

V is TRBV5-1 and J is TRBJ2-7, with 7 nucleotides matching TRBD2. The trim removed 2 bases at V and 0 bases at J, leaving 8 bases unmatched. From germline, CDR1 is SGHRS and CDR2 YFSETQ. The CDR3 runs to 16 residues. CDR3: CASSFMLGGSSYEQYF. CDR3 coding DNA: TGCGCCAGCAGCTTCATGTTGGGCGGGAGCTCCTACGAGCAGTACTTC.

CDR3 nucleotides: TGCAGTGCCCAGAAAACGGACACAGCCTACGAGCAGTACTTC. The encoded protein is CSAQKTDTAYEQYF. The V gene is TRBV20-1, the J gene TRBJ2-7, with a possible D match to TRBD1 (5 bases). The ends were cut back, 6 bases at V and 2 bases at J, with 17 bases in the middle. This CDR3 has 14 residues. Germline CDR1 DFQATT, CDR2 SNEGSKA (reference sequence).

J is TRBJ2-3 and V is TRBV25-1; the match to TRBD2 covers 10 bases. This CDR3 region has 15 residues. Losses at the gene ends were 9 bases for V and 6 bases for J; bases not matched to a gene: 12. CDR1 and CDR2 from the germline V gene are MGHDK and SYGVNS. The chain's CDR3 is CASKLAGTAGDTQYF. CDR3 in DNA: TGTGCCAGTAAACTAGCGGGGACCGCAGGGGATACGCAGTATTTT.

The J gene is TRBJ1-5, the V gene TRBV27; D is possibly TRBD1 (6 bases). CDR3 length equals 14 residues. Germline V CDR1 and CDR2: MNHEY, SMNVEV (reference sequence). Deletions cut 3 bases from V and 1 base from J, with 7 bases between. The CDR3 coding sequence is TGTGCCAGCAGTTTGAGGGGGAGCAATCAGCCCCAGCATTTT. This sequence encodes CASSLRGSNQPQHF.

The genes are TRBV7-2 and TRBJ2-6; TRBD1 might be the D (5 bases). Trimming shortened V by 1 base and J by 0 bases, and 19 bases separated the two germline ends. The germline V gene has CDR1 SGHTA and CDR2 FQGNSA. The CDR3 is 20 amino acids. The CDR3 loop is CASSLEGPWVLGSGANVLTF. CDR3 nucleotide sequence: TGTGCCAGCAGCTTAGAGGGGCCTTGGGTATTGGGCTCTGGGGCCAACGTCCTGACTTTC.